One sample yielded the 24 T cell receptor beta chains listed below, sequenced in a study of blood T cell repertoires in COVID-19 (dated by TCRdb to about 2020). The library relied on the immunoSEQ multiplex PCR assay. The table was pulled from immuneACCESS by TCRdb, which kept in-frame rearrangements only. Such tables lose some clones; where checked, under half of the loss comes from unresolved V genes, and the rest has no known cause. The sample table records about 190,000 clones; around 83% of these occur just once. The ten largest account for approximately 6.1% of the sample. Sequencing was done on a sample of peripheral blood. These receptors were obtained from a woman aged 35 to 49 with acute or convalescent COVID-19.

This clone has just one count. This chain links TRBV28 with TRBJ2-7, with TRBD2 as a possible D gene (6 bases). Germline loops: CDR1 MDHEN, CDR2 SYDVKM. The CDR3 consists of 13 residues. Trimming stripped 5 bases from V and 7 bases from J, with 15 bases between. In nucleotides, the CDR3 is TGTGCCAGCAGTCTTCCGGGACTGGGGGAGCAGTACTTC. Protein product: CASSLPGLGEQYF. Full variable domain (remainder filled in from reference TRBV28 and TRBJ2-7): DVKVTQSSRYLVKRTGEKVFLECVQDMDHENMFWYRQDPGLGLRLIYFSYDVKMKEKGDIPEGYSVSREKKERFSLILESASTNQTSMYLCASSLPGLGEQYFGPGTRLTVT.

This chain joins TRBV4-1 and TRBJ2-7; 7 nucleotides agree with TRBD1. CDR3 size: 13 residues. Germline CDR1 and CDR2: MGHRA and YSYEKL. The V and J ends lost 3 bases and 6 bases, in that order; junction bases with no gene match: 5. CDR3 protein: CASSHRDSSEQYF. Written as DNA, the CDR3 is TGCGCCAGCAGCCATCGGGACAGCAGCGAGCAGTACTTC.

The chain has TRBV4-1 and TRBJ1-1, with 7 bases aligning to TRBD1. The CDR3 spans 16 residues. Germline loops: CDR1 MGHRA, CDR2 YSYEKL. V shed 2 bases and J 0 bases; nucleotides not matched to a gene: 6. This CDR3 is CASSQRDSEMNTEAFF. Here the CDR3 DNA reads TGCGCCAGCAGCCAACGGGACAGTGAGATGAACACTGAAGCTTTCTTT.

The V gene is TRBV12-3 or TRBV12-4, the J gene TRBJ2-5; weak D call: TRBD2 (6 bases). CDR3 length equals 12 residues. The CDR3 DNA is TGTGCTTCGGCGGGACTCCAAGAGACCCAGTACTTC. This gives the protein CASAGLQETQYF.

The CDR3 is CASSLGGRVSYNEQFF. The CDR3 nucleotides are TGTGCCAGCAGTCTCGGAGGGAGAGTCTCCTACAATGAGCAGTTCTTC. This chain uses TRBV27 with TRBJ2-1; D might be TRBD2 (6 bases). Germline V gene lookup returns CDR1 MNHEY and CDR2 SMNVEV (reference sequence). V was shortened by 5 bases and J by 0 bases, with 14 bases between the two germline ends. CDR3 length: 16 residues.

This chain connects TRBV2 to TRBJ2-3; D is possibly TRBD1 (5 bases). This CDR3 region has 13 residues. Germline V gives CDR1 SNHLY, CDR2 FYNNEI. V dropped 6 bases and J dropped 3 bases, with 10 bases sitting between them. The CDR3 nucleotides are TGTGCCAGCAGATTGGACATAACAGATACGCAGTATTTT. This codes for CASRLDITDTQYF.

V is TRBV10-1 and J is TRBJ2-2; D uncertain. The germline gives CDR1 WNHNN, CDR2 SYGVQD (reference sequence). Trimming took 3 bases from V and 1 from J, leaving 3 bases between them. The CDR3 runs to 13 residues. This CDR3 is CASSDMNTGELFF. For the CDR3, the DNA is TGCGCCAGCAGTGATATGAACACCGGGGAGCTGTTTTTT.

The CDR3 bases are TGTGCCAGCAGCGGAGGTTCACCCCTCCACTTT. Its translation is CASSGGSPLHF. The chain has TRBV21-1 and TRBJ1-6. TRBV21-1 is assigned pseudogene status. This CDR3 region has 11 residues.

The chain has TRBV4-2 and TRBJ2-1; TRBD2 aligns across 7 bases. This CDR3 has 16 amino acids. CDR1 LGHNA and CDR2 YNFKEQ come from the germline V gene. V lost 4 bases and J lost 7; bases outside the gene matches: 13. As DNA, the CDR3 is TGTGCCAGCAGCCGGGCGGGGGTACAGATAGGGAATGAGCAGTTCTTC. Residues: CASSRAGVQIGNEQFF.

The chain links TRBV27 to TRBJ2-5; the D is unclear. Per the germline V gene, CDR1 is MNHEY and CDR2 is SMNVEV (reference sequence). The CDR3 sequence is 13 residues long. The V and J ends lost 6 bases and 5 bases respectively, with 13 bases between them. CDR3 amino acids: CASSDTVRETQYF. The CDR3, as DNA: TGTGCCAGCAGCGATACAGTCCGGGAGACCCAGTACTTC.

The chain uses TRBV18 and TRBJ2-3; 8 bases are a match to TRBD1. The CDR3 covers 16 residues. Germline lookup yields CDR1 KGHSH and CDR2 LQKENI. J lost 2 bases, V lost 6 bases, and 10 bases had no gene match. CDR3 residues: CASSPSGDRITDTQYF. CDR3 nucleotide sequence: TGTGCCAGCTCCCCTAGTGGGGACAGGATCACAGATACGCAGTATTTT. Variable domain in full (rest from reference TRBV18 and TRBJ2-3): NAGVMQNPRHLVRRRGQEARLRCSPMKGHSHVYWYRQLPEEGLKFMVYLQKENIIDESGMPKERFSAEFPKEGPSILRIQQVVRGDSAAYFCASSPSGDRITDTQYFGPGTRLTVL.

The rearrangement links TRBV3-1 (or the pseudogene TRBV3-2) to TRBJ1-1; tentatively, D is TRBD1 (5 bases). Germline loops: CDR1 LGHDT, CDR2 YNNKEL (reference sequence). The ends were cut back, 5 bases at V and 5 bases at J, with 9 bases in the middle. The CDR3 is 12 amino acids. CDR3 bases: TGTGCCAGCAGCACGGGGGAGACTGAAGCTTTCTTT. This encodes CASSTGETEAFF.

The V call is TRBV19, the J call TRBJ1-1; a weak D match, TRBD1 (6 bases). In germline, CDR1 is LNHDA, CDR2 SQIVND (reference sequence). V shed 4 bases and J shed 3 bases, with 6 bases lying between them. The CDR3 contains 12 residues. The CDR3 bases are TGTGCCAGTAGTAAGGGGGACACTGAAGCTTTCTTT. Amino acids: CASSKGDTEAFF.

CDR3 nucleotides: TGTGCCAGCAGCCAAAGTGGGACAGCCAACACTGAAGCTTTCTTT. Its protein product is CASSQSGTANTEAFF. This chain uses TRBV3-1 (or the pseudogene TRBV3-2) with TRBJ1-1, with 7 positions matching TRBD1. The length of the CDR3 is 15 residues. Trimming cost V 2 bases and J 2 bases; bases outside gene matches: 5. Germline CDR1 is LGHDT and CDR2 is YNNKEL (reference sequence).

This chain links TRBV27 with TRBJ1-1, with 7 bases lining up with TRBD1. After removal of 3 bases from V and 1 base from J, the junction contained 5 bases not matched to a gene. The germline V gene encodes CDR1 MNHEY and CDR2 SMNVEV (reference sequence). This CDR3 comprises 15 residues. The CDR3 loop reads CASSFTPGGNTEAFF. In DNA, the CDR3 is TGTGCCAGCAGTTTTACGCCAGGGGGGAACACTGAAGCTTTCTTT.

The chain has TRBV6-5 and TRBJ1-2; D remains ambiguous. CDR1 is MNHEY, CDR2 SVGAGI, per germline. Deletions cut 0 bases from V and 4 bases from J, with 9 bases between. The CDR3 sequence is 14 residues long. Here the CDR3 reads CASSYSLAGYGYTF. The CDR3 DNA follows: TGTGCCAGCAGTTACTCATTGGCAGGCTATGGCTACACCTTC.

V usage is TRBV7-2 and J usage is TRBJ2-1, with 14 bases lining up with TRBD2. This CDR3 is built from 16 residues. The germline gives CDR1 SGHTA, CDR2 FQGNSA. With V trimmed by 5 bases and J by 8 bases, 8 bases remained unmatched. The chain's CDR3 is CASSGGTSGGLHEQFF. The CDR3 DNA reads TGTGCCAGCAGCGGGGGGACTAGCGGGGGCCTCCATGAGCAGTTCTTC.

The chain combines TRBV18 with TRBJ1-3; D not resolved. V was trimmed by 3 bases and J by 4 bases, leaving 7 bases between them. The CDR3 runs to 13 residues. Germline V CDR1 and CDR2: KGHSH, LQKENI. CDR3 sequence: CASSPEQGNTIYF. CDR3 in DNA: TGTGCCAGCTCACCCGAACAGGGAAACACCATATATTTT. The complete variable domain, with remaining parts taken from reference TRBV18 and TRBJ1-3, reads NAGVMQNPRHLVRRRGQEARLRCSPMKGHSHVYWYRQLPEEGLKFMVYLQKENIIDESGMPKERFSAEFPKEGPSILRIQQVVRGDSAAYFCASSPEQGNTIYFGEGSWLTVV.

The CDR3 DNA sequence: TGTGCCAGTAGTAAAGGGAGGAATCGGAACACCGGGGAGCTGTTTTTT. It encodes CASSKGRNRNTGELFF. The rearrangement links TRBV19 to TRBJ2-2; D may be TRBD2 (6 bases). CDR1 is LNHDA, CDR2 SQIVND, per germline (reference sequence). Trimming shortened V by 4 bases and J by 1 base, and 13 bases separated the two germline ends. The CDR3 length is 16 residues.

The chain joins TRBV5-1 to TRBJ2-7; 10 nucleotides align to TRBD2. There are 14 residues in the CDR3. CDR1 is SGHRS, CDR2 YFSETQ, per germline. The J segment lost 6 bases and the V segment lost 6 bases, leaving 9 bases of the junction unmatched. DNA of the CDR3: TGCGCCAGCAAATCTCTAGCGGGAGTCCCCGAGCAGTACTTC. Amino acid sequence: CASKSLAGVPEQYF. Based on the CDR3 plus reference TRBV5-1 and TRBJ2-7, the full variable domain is KAGVTQTPRYLIKTRGQQVTLSCSPISGHRSVSWYQQTPGQGLQFLFEYFSETQRNKGNFPGRFSGRQFSNSRSEMNVSTLELGDSALYLCASKSLAGVPEQYFGPGTRLTVT.

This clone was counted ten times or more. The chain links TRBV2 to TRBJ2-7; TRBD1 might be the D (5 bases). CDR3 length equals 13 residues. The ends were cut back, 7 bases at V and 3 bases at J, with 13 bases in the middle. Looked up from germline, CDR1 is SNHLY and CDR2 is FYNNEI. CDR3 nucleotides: TGTGCCAGCACCATCCCCGACAGCTACGAGCAGTACTTC. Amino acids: CASTIPDSYEQYF. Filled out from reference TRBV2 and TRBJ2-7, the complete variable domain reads EPEVTQTPSHQVTQMGQEVILRCVPISNHLYFYWYRQILGQKVEFLVSFYNNEISEKSEIFDDQFSVERPDGSNFTLKIRSTKLEDSAMYFCASTIPDSYEQYFGPGTRLTVT.

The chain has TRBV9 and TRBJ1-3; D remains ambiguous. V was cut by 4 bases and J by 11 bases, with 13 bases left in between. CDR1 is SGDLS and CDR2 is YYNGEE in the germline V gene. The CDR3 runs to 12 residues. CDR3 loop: CASSPHQWPIYF. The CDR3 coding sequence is TGTGCCAGCAGCCCCCACCAGTGGCCCATATATTTT.

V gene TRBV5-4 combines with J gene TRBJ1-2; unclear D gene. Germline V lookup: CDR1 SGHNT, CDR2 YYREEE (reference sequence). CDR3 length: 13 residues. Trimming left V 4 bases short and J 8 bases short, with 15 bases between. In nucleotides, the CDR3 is TGTGCCAGCAGCCTTCTGGGGAGGGAAGGCTACACCTTC. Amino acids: CASSLLGREGYTF.

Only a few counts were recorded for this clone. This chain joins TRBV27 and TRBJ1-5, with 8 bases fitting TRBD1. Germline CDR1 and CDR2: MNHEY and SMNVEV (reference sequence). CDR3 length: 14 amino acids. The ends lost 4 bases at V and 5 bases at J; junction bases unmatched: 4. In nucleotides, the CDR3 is TGTGCCAGCAGTTCCAGGACAGGGTATCAGCCCCAGCATTTT. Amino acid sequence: CASSSRTGYQPQHF.